This TCR beta chain was observed in a study of cytomegalovirus exposure and HLA in healthy donors. Study-level background: About 85 million unique TCRs from HLA-typed donors were held in an early release of data. General observations from the study: Near-uniform donor sequencing depth was presumed by presence/absence analyses. The study recorded over 150 TCR beta chains that were cytomegalovirus-associated. A later analysis showed HLA-associated TCR beta chains outstripping equally common others in clonal expansion.

This PCR relied on a set of 60 Vbeta primers and 13 Jbeta primers. Libraries were prepared by immunoSEQ multiplex PCR; TCRdb keeps only in-frame clonotypes and omits some of them. The top ten clones hold roughly 2% of a sample with hundreds of thousands of clones, roughly 90% of them seen once. The V gene's germline CDR1 is LNHDA and CDR2 SQIVND (reference sequence). The CDR3 covers 16 residues. This clone was counted once. What it recognizes is unknown. This clonotype was sampled from a woman between 18 and 29 years old in good health and CMV-seronegative. Sample: PBMCs. The chain links TRBV19 to TRBJ2-5; TRBD1 matches at 9 bases. The DNA end favors TRBJ2-7, so the J call may be wrong. The CDR3 loop reads CASSRAGTGFSYEQYF. The DNA for the CDR3 is TGTGCCAGTAGTCGGGCAGGGACAGGGTTTTCCTACGAGCAGTACTTC.